The T cell receptor (beta chain) described here comes from a study of CD8 T cells in ankylosing spondylitis. The CDR3 runs to 15 residues. The germline gives CDR1 GTSNPN, CDR2 SVGIG (reference sequence). Trimming removed 1 base from V and 3 bases from J, with 13 bases in between. MiXCR, run by TCRdb on the 5' RACE reads, gives a single entry per CDR3 protein. The sample holds roughly 160,000 distinct CDR3 sequences; around 9.6% are singletons and the top ten take over 12%. The chain links TRBV30 to TRBJ2-1; maybe TRBD2 (5 bases). The sample taken for sequencing was blood, either unsorted or a sorted T cell fraction (not recorded which). The clonotype was recovered from a female donor with ankylosing spondylitis or in good health (not recorded which). CDR3 nucleotide sequence: TGTGCCTGGAGTGGTGGCCTAGGACTCTACAATGAGCAGTTCTTC. It translates to CAWSGGLGLYNEQFF.